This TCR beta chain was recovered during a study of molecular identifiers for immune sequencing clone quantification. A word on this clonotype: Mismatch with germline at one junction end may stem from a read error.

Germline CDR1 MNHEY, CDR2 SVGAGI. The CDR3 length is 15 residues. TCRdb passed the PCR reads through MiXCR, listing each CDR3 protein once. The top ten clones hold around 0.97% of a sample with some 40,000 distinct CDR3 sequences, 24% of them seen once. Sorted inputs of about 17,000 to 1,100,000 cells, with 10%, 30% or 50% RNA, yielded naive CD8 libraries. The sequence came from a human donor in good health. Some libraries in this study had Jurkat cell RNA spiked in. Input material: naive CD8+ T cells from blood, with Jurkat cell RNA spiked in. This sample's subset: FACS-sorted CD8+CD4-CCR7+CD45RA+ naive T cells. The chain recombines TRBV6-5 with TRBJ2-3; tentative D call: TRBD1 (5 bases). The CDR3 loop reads CASSYSGLGTDTQYF. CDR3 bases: TGTGCCAGTAGTTACTCAGGGCTGGGCACAGATACGCAGTATTTT.